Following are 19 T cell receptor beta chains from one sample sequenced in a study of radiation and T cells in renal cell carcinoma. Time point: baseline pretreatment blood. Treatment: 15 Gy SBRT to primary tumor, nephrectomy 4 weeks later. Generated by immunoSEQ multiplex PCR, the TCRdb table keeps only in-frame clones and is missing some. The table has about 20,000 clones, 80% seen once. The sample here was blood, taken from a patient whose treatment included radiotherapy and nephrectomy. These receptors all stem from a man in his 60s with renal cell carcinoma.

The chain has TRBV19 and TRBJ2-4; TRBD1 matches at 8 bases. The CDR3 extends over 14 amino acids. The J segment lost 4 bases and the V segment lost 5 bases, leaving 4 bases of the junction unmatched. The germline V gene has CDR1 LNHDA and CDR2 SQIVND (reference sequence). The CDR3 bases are TGTGCCAGTAGTCCATGGGACAGGAAAAACATTCAGTACTTC. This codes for CASSPWDRKNIQYF.

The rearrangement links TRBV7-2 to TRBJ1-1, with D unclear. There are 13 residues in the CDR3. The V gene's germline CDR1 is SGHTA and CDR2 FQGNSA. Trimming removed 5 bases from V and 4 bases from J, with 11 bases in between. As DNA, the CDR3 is TGTGCCAGCAGCGCCCAAGTTATCACTGAAGCTTTCTTT. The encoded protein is CASSAQVITEAFF.

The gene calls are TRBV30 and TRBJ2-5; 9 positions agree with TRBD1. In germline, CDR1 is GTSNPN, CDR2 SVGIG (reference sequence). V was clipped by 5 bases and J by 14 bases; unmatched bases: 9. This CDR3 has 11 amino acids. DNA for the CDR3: TGTGCCTGGGGTATGGGGGACAGGGCTTACTTC. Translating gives CAWGMGDRAYF.

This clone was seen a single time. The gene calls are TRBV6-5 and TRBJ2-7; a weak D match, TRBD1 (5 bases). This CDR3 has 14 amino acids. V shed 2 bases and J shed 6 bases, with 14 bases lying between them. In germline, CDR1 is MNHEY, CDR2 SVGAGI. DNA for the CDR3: TGTGCCAGCAGTTACGATAGGGGTTGGGCCGAGCAGTACTTC. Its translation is CASSYDRGWAEQYF.

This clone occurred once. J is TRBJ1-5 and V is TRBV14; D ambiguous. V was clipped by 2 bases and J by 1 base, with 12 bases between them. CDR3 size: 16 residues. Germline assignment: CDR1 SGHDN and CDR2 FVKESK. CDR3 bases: TGTGCCAGCAGCCAAAAGGGTCACAGCAGCAATCAGCCCCAGCATTTT. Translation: CASSQKGHSSNQPQHF. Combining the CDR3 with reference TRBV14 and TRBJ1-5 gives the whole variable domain EAGVTQFPSHSVIEKGQTVTLRCDPISGHDNLYWYRRVMGKEIKFLLHFVKESKQDESGMPNNRFLAERTGGTYSTLKVQPAELEDSGVYFCASSQKGHSSNQPQHFGDGTRLSIL.

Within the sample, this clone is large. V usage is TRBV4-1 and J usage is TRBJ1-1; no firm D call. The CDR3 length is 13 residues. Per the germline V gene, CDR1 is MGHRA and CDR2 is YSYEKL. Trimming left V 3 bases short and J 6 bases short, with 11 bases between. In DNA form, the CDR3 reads TGCGCCAGCAGCCATAGTGGCGAGGCTGAAGCTTTCTTT. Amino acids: CASSHSGEAEAFF.

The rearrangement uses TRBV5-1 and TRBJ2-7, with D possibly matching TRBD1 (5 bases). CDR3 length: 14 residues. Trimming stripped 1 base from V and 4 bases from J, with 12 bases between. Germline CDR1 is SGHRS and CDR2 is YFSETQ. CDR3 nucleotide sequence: TGCGCCAGCAGCTTGCAGGGAATTGGGTACGAGCAGTACTTC. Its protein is CASSLQGIGYEQYF.

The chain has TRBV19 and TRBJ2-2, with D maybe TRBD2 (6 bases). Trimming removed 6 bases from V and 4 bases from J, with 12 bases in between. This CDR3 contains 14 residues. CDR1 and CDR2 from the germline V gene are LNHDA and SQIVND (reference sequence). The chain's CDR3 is CASSRGTTTGELFF. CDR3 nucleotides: TGTGCCAGTAGCCGCGGGACCACCACCGGGGAGCTGTTTTTT.

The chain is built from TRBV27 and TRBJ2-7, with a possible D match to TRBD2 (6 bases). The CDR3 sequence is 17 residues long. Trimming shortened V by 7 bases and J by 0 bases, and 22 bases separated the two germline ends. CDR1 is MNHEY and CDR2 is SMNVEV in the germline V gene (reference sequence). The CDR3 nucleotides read TGTGCCAGCAAATTACGGGGGACGACCCTCAGCTCCTACGAGCAGTACTTC. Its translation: CASKLRGTTLSSYEQYF.

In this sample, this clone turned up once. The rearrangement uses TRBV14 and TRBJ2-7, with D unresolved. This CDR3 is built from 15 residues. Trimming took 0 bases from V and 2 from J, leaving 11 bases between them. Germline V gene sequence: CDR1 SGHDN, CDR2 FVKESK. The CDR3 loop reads CASSQDRSATYEQYF. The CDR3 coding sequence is TGTGCCAGCAGCCAAGATAGGAGCGCTACCTACGAGCAGTACTTC.

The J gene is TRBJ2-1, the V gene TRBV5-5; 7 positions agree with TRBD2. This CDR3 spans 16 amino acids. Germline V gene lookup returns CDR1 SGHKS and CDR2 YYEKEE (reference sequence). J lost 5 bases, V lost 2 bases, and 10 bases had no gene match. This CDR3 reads CASSFPAGAGNNEQFF. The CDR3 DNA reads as TGTGCCAGCAGCTTCCCGGCGGGAGCAGGGAACAATGAGCAGTTCTTC.

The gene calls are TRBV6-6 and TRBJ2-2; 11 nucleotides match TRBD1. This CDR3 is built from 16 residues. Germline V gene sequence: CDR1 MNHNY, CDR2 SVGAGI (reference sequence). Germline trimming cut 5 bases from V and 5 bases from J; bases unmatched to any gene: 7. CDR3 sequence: CASSTPGQGETGELFF. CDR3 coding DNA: TGTGCCAGCAGTACGCCGGGACAGGGGGAAACCGGGGAGCTGTTTTTT.

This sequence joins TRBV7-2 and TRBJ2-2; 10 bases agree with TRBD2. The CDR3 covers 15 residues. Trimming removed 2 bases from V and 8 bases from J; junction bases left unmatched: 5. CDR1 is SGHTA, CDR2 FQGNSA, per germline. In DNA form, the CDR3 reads TGTGCCAGCAGCTTATTGCCTAGCGGGAGTGGGGAGCTGTTTTTT. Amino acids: CASSLLPSGSGELFF.

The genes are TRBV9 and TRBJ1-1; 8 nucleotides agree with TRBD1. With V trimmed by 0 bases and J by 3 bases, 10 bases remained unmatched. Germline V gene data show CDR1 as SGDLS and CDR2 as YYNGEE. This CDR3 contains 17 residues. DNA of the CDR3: TGTGCCAGCAGCGTAGTTGGCAGGGGGCTAAAGGACACTGAAGCTTTCTTT. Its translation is CASSVVGRGLKDTEAFF.

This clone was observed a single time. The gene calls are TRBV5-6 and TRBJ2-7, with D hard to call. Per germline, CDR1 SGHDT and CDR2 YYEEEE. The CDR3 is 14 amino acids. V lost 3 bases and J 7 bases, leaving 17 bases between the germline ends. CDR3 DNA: TGTGCCAGCAGCTCGATAGGTACCCCTAGGGAGCAGTACTTC. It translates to CASSSIGTPREQYF.

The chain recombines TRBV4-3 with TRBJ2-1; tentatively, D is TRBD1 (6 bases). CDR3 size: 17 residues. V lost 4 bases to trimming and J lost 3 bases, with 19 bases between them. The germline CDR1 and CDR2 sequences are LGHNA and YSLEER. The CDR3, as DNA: TGCGCCAGCAGCCGAGCAACCGGGACAAAAAACTACAATGAGCAGTTCTTC. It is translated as CASSRATGTKNYNEQFF.

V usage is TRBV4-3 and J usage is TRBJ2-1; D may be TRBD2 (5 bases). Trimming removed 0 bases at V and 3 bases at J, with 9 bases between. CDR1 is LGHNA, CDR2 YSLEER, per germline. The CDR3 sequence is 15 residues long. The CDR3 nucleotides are TGCGCCAGCAGCCAAGATCTAGACTACTACAATGAGCAGTTCTTC. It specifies CASSQDLDYYNEQFF.

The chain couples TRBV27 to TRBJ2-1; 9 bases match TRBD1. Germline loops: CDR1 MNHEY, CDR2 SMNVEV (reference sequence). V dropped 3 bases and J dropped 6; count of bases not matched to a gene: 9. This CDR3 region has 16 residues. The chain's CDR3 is CASSLFAGQGPNEQFF. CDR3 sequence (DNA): TGTGCCAGCAGTTTGTTCGCGGGACAGGGCCCCAATGAGCAGTTCTTC.

The CDR3 coding sequence is TGTGCCAGCTCACCACCGAACGGTGCTGAAGCTTTCTTT. This sequence encodes CASSPPNGAEAFF. This chain connects TRBV18 to TRBJ1-1; D is uncertain. V lost 0 bases and J lost 6, with 8 bases in between. This CDR3 is 13 amino acids long. From germline, CDR1 is KGHSH and CDR2 LQKENI. The full variable domain, its missing parts supplied by reference TRBV18 and TRBJ1-1, is NAGVMQNPRHLVRRRGQEARLRCSPMKGHSHVYWYRQLPEEGLKFMVYLQKENIIDESGMPKERFSAEFPKEGPSILRIQQVVRGDSAAYFCASSPPNGAEAFFGQGTRLTVV.